One and the same sample provided the 31 T cell receptor beta chains below, sequenced in a study of T cell responses to AZD1222 COVID-19 vaccine. Libraries were prepared by immunoSEQ multiplex PCR; TCRdb keeps only in-frame clonotypes and omits some of them. This table has over 150,000 clones, roughly 87% appearing once. Sequencing was performed on peripheral blood, taken 28 days after the second AZD1222 dose. Source of these receptors: an adult who received the AZD1222 COVID-19 vaccine.

V usage is TRBV4-3 and J usage is TRBJ1-4; possible D gene TRBD1, 6 bases. This CDR3 is 17 amino acids long. Germline V gene data show CDR1 as LGHNA and CDR2 as YSLEER. V was clipped by 4 bases and J by 6 bases, with 21 bases between them. CDR3 sequence (DNA): TGCGCCAGCAGCCCGAAGGTCGGGGGCGCTCGGGATGAAAAACTGTTTTTT. Translation: CASSPKVGGARDEKLFF.

Only one count was recorded for this clone. The V call is TRBV7-8, the J call TRBJ1-6; D call uncertain. Trimming removed 5 bases at V and 10 bases at J, with 12 bases between. CDR1 and CDR2 (germline): SGHVS, FQNEAQ. The CDR3 is made up of 13 amino acids. CDR3 nucleotides: TGTGCCAGCAGCCTCCAAGAGTCATCACCCCTCCACTTT. This translates into CASSLQESSPLHF.

In the case of this clone: Other DNA variants within this sample encode the same CDR3. V is TRBV5-1 and J is TRBJ1-6; D remains ambiguous. The ends were cut back, 1 base at V and 0 bases at J, with 8 bases in the middle. The CDR3 length is 16 residues. Germline CDR1 SGHRS, CDR2 YFSETQ. CDR3 in amino acids: CASSLTLSSYNSPLHF. Here the CDR3 DNA reads TGCGCCAGCAGCTTGACATTGAGCTCCTATAATTCACCCCTCCACTTT. Full variable domain (missing parts from reference TRBV5-1 and TRBJ1-6): KAGVTQTPRYLIKTRGQQVTLSCSPISGHRSVSWYQQTPGQGLQFLFEYFSETQRNKGNFPGRFSGRQFSNSRSEMNVSTLELGDSALYLCASSLTLSSYNSPLHFGNGTRLTVT.

The chain couples TRBV6-5 to TRBJ1-4; no firm D call. Trimming left V 7 bases short and J 7 bases short, with 13 bases between. The CDR3 is 13 residues long. The germline gives CDR1 MNHEY, CDR2 SVGAGI. CDR3 sequence reads: CASTRIPGEKLFF. CDR3 nucleotides: TGTGCCAGCACACGTATTCCAGGTGAAAAACTGTTTTTT.

This sequence joins TRBV14 and TRBJ1-6, with D perhaps matching TRBD1 (6 bases). Trimming cost V 5 bases and J 8 bases, with 10 bases left between them. The length of the CDR3 is 13 residues. CDR1 SGHDN and CDR2 FVKESK come from the germline V gene. The CDR3 loop is CASSYSGDSPLHF. CDR3 DNA sequence: TGTGCCAGCAGCTACTCAGGGGATTCACCCCTCCACTTT.

The chain combines TRBV12-3 or TRBV12-4 with TRBJ2-1; D gene ambiguous. V lost 4 bases to trimming and J lost 6 bases, with 4 bases between them. This CDR3 is 11 amino acids long. CDR3 in amino acids: CASSSPNEQFF. CDR3 bases: TGTGCCAGCAGTTCCCCCAATGAGCAGTTCTTC.

The rearrangement joins TRBV12-3 or TRBV12-4 to TRBJ2-7; no clear D gene. Trimming cost V 3 bases and J 6 bases, with 12 bases left between them. This CDR3 spans 13 amino acids. The CDR3 sequence: CASSFTEAPEQYF. CDR3 DNA: TGTGCCAGCAGTTTTACAGAAGCGCCCGAGCAGTACTTC.

This clone was found once. The chain uses TRBV27 and TRBJ2-5; the match to TRBD1 covers 7 bases. Trimming cost V 3 bases and J 5 bases; bases outside gene matches: 3. The CDR3 extends over 13 amino acids. Germline CDR1 MNHEY, CDR2 SMNVEV (reference sequence). The CDR3 nucleotides read TGTGCCAGCAGTTTGACAGGGATGGAGACCCAGTACTTC. Protein product: CASSLTGMETQYF.

The chain combines TRBV5-1 with TRBJ2-3; D perhaps matches TRBD1 (5 bases). Germline-derived CDR1 and CDR2 are SGHRS and YFSETQ. Deletions cut 3 bases from V and 0 bases from J, with 8 bases between. The CDR3 totals 14 residues. DNA for the CDR3: TGCGCCAGCAGCTCCGGACAAAGCACAGATACGCAGTATTTT. Protein sequence: CASSSGQSTDTQYF.

The J gene is TRBJ1-3, the V gene TRBV9; D gene unclear. V was shortened by 0 bases and J by 3 bases, with 13 bases between the two germline ends. The CDR3 spans 16 residues. Germline V gene data show CDR1 as SGDLS and CDR2 as YYNGEE. As DNA, the CDR3 is TGTGCCAGCAGCGTAGAACGAAACCTTATTGGAAACACCATATATTTT. It yields the protein CASSVERNLIGNTIYF.

The V call is TRBV5-1, the J call TRBJ2-1, with 7 bases identical to TRBD1. Germline V gene lookup returns CDR1 SGHRS and CDR2 YFSETQ. This CDR3 is built from 15 residues. Losses at the gene ends were 4 bases for V and 6 bases for J; bases not matched to a gene: 10. The CDR3 nucleotides read TGCGCCAGCAGCCCCGGACAGGTTCCCCTCAATGAGCAGTTCTTC. Its protein product is CASSPGQVPLNEQFF.

The table lists this clone with a count of one. V is TRBV2 and J is TRBJ2-5; TRBD2 is a possible D gene (7 bases). V lost 6 bases and J 4 bases, leaving 18 bases between the germline ends. Germline V gives CDR1 SNHLY, CDR2 FYNNEI. The CDR3 is 15 residues long. The DNA for the CDR3 is TGTGCCAGCAGGCTCAAGGGGGGGTCGGTAGAGACCCAGTACTTC. Its translation: CASRLKGGSVETQYF.

The chain links TRBV6-5 to TRBJ2-7; D might be TRBD1 (6 bases). Germline CDR1 is MNHEY and CDR2 is SVGAGI. This CDR3 region has 12 residues. This CDR3 is CLVGQGTYEQYF. The DNA for the CDR3 is TGTCTGGTGGGCCAGGGGACCTACGAGCAGTACTTC.

This sequence joins TRBV6-5 and TRBJ2-3; a possible D gene is TRBD2 (6 bases). This CDR3 contains 15 residues. Germline values: CDR1 MNHEY, CDR2 SVGAGI. Trimming removed 4 bases at V and 1 base at J, with 12 bases between. The CDR3 DNA reads as TGTGCCAGCAGTTTGGCGGGGCGCGGCACAGATACGCAGTATTTT. Residues: CASSLAGRGTDTQYF.

V is TRBV4-2 and J is TRBJ1-1; 7 bases match TRBD1. The CDR3 spans 15 residues. Trimming removed 4 bases from V and 5 bases from J; junction bases left unmatched: 10. Germline V gene sequence: CDR1 LGHNA, CDR2 YNFKEQ. Here the CDR3 reads CASSPLFDRVTEAFF. The CDR3, as DNA: TGTGCCAGCAGCCCATTATTTGACAGGGTAACTGAAGCTTTCTTT.

V gene TRBV5-1 combines with J gene TRBJ2-7; 10 bases agree with TRBD2. The V segment lost 0 bases and the J segment 1 base; nucleotides outside the gene matches: 7. This CDR3 comprises 17 residues. The germline V gene has CDR1 SGHRS and CDR2 YFSETQ. The chain's CDR3 is CASSLGPPSGGSYEQYF. The CDR3 nucleotides read TGCGCCAGCAGCTTGGGCCCCCCTAGCGGGGGATCCTACGAGCAGTACTTC.

This clone was seen once. The J gene is TRBJ2-2, the V gene TRBV5-1, with D unresolved. The CDR3 is 13 residues long. With 0 bases removed from V and 7 bases from J, the gap between germline ends came to 7 bases. Germline CDR1 is SGHRS and CDR2 is YFSETQ. The CDR3 bases are TGCGCCAGCAGCTTGGGGAAGATCGGGGAGCTGTTTTTT. Translated, it gives CASSLGKIGELFF.

In the case of this clone: Other nucleotide sequences from this sample produce the same CDR3. V gene TRBV5-1 combines with J gene TRBJ1-5; 8 positions agree with TRBD1. The CDR3 covers 14 residues. J gave up 2 bases and V 4 bases, and 2 bases lay outside the gene matches. CDR1 and CDR2 from the germline V gene are SGHRS and YFSETQ. The CDR3 DNA is TGCGCCAGCAGCCCGGGACAGGGCAATCAGCCCCAGCATTTT. Its protein is CASSPGQGNQPQHF.

V usage is TRBV5-8 and J usage is TRBJ2-6; D remains ambiguous. Germline CDR1 reads SGHTS; CDR2 reads YDEGEE. The CDR3 is 15 amino acids. Trimming shortened V by 0 bases and J by 0 bases, and 4 bases separated the two germline ends. The CDR3 is CASSLVYSGANVLTF. The CDR3 coding sequence is TGTGCCAGCAGCTTGGTGTACTCTGGGGCCAACGTCCTGACTTTC.

The V call is TRBV29-1, the J call TRBJ2-7; D perhaps matches TRBD1 (6 bases). CDR1 and CDR2 from the germline V gene are SQVTM and ANQGSEA. Trimming shortened V by 7 bases and J by 4 bases, and 11 bases separated the two germline ends. The CDR3 is 11 residues long. CDR3 nucleotide sequence: TGCAGCGGGACGGACAGTTACGAGCAGTACTTC. It specifies CSGTDSYEQYF.

The rearrangement links TRBV10-3 to TRBJ2-2; no clear D gene. Germline V lookup: CDR1 ENHRY, CDR2 SYGVKD. The CDR3 runs 13 residues. Trimming took off 10 bases at V and 6 bases at J, with 15 bases between the two ends. CDR3 sequence: CATAPPVSGELFF. The DNA for the CDR3 is TGTGCCACAGCGCCCCCTGTCTCCGGGGAGCTGTTTTTT.

With respect to this clone: Within the sample, other DNA sequences also encode this same CDR3. The chain carries TRBV10-3 and TRBJ1-3, with 7 bases fitting TRBD1. CDR1 is ENHRY, CDR2 SYGVKD, per germline. V lost 10 bases, J lost 5 bases, and 5 bases stayed unmatched. The CDR3 loop spans 12 amino acids. The CDR3 nucleotides read TGTGCCACCAGGGACAGTAGAAACACCATATATTTT. The encoded protein is CATRDSRNTIYF.

The DNA for the CDR3 is TGTGCCAGCAGCGAGGATAGGGTCTATAATTCACCCCTCCACTTT. Its protein is CASSEDRVYNSPLHF. The chain links TRBV7-7 to TRBJ1-6; D gene uncertain. The CDR3 has 15 residues. The V gene lost 5 bases and the J gene lost 3 bases, with 11 bases spanning the gap. Germline V gives CDR1 SSHAT, CDR2 FNYEAQ (reference sequence).

The chain couples TRBV9 to TRBJ2-3; no clear D gene. Trimming left V 2 bases short and J 4 bases short, with 8 bases between. In germline, CDR1 is SGDLS, CDR2 YYNGEE. The CDR3 is 13 residues long. The CDR3 reads CASSVQVADTQYF. The DNA for the CDR3 is TGTGCCAGCAGCGTTCAGGTTGCAGATACGCAGTATTTT.

The rearrangement links TRBV18 to TRBJ1-6; 9 positions agree with TRBD1. The trim removed 5 bases at V and 7 bases at J, leaving 3 bases unmatched. Germline V lookup: CDR1 KGHSH, CDR2 LQKENI. CDR3 length equals 14 residues. Here the CDR3 reads CASSRQGGNSPLHF. Written as DNA, the CDR3 is TGTGCCAGCTCAAGACAGGGGGGAAATTCACCCCTCCACTTT.

This chain links TRBV3-1 (or the pseudogene TRBV3-2) with TRBJ2-1; D call uncertain. The CDR3 runs 16 residues. Germline CDR1 LGHDT, CDR2 YNNKEL (reference sequence). V gave up 2 bases and J gave up 4 bases, with 15 bases separating them. The CDR3 region is CASSQRSFWDYNEQFF. CDR3 nucleotides: TGTGCCAGCAGCCAAAGGAGCTTCTGGGATTACAATGAGCAGTTCTTC.

This clone was picked up one time. The sample has other DNA sequences that encode this CDR3 too. The DNA for the CDR3 is TGTGCCAGCTCACCGGGGACAGGGGTCAACTATGGCTACACCTTC. Translation: CASSPGTGVNYGYTF. The rearrangement uses TRBV18 and TRBJ1-2; 10 positions match TRBD1. The CDR3 runs 15 residues. V shed 3 bases and J 2 bases; nucleotides not matched to a gene: 3. Germline V gives CDR1 KGHSH, CDR2 LQKENI.

The J gene is TRBJ2-3, the V gene TRBV4-1; D call uncertain. CDR1 MGHRA and CDR2 YSYEKL come from the germline V gene. CDR3 length: 17 residues. Trimming pared 0 bases from V and 1 base from J, leaving 14 bases between. As DNA, the CDR3 is TGCGCCAGCAGCCAAGATAGGGCGGCGCTAGGCACAGATACGCAGTATTTT. It specifies CASSQDRAALGTDTQYF.

This clone was picked up one time. This rearrangement joins TRBV6-2 or TRBV6-3 to TRBJ2-1; unclear D gene. This CDR3 comprises 13 residues. Per germline, CDR1 MNHEY and CDR2 SVGEGT. V was trimmed by 0 bases and J by 6 bases, leaving 6 bases between them. The CDR3, as DNA: TGTGCCAGCAGTTACTCTGAACGCAATGAGCAGTTCTTC. As protein: CASSYSERNEQFF.

CDR3 protein: CASNRLAVIPPTYNEQFF. The CDR3 DNA reads as TGTGCCAGCAATCGACTAGCGGTGATCCCACCCACCTACAATGAGCAGTTCTTC. V and J are TRBV6-6 and TRBJ2-1; TRBD2 agrees at 9 bases. The V and J ends lost 7 bases and 2 bases, in that order; junction bases with no gene match: 15. Germline values: CDR1 MNHNY, CDR2 SVGAGI (reference sequence). The CDR3 sequence is 18 residues long.

This chain uses TRBV10-3 with TRBJ2-3; 14 positions agree with TRBD2. Germline CDR1 and CDR2: ENHRY and SYGVKD. This CDR3 comprises 17 residues. V was clipped by 5 bases and J by 2 bases; unmatched bases: 6. CDR3 nucleotides: TGTGCCATCAGTACCGGACTAGCGGGGGGAGTCACAGATACGCAGTATTTT. It encodes CAISTGLAGGVTDTQYF.